These T cell receptor beta chains were read from a single sample in a study of breast tumors, draining lymph nodes, adjacent tissues. TCRdb redid the calling of the multiplex PCR reads with MiXCR, one entry per CDR3 protein. The table has about 130,000 distinct CDR3 sequences, 21% seen once. The sequencing input was axillary lymph node tissue. Receptors originate from a female donor with breast cancer. Some clones in this sample may be carry-over from other donors' samples. Both conserved end residues are part of each CDR3. D genes are given only for firm matches. The size of a clone is reported for some rows only, either as once, few or many, or as a class for expanded clones.

v_call	d_call	clone_size	j_call	cdr3_nt	cdr3_aa
TRBV15	TRBD2	many	TRBJ2-7	TGTGCCACCAGCAGAGGTTTTCCGGGAGGGGTGCCCCACGAGCAGTACTTC	CATSRGFPGGVPHEQYF
TRBV7-8	-	many	TRBJ2-7	TGTGCCAGCAGCTTAGGGTTCGAGCGATCCTACGAGCAGTACTTC	CASSLGFERSYEQYF
TRBV3-1	TRBD1	many	TRBJ1-2	TGTGCCAGCAGCCAGACAGGGGGAGGGGGCTACACCTTC	CASSQTGGGGYTF
TRBV6-5	TRBD2	once	TRBJ2-1	TGTGCCAGCAGCTGGGCGGGAGGGCTGAAAAATGAGCAGTTCTTC	CASSWAGGLKNEQFF
TRBV12-3/TRBV12-4	TRBD2	-	TRBJ2-1	TGTGCCAGCAGTATGAGGGAGGGCCTCAATGAGCAGTTTTTC	CASSMREGLNEQFF
TRBV19	-	many	TRBJ2-3	TGTGCCAGTAGTATAGGTGGACTAAGCACAGATACGCAGTATTTT	CASSIGGLSTDTQYF
TRBV30	-	many	TRBJ2-3	TGTGCCTGGACGGCCGTCCCAGATACGCAGTATTTT	CAWTAVPDTQYF
TRBV7-7	-	many	TRBJ2-3	TGTGCTAGCAGCTTAGGCACCGCGGATACGCAGTATTTT	CASSLGTADTQYF
TRBV6-5	-	once	TRBJ1-2	TGTGCCAATACCCGGGGGCTGAACTCAAACTATGGCTACACCTTC	CANTRGLNSNYGYTF
TRBV9	-	many	TRBJ2-7	TGTGCCAGCAGCGTAGAGGGGATCCCGCGCGAGCAGTACTTC	CASSVEGIPREQYF
TRBV6-2/TRBV6-3	-	-	TRBJ1-5	TGTGCCAGCAGTTACTCTAGGGGGAGGGGAAATCAGCCCCAGCATTTT	CASSYSRGRGNQPQHF
TRBV5-1	-	many	TRBJ2-3	TGCGCCAGCAGCTGGTTAGGAAGCACAGATACGCAGTATTTT	CASSWLGSTDTQYF
TRBV28	-	few	TRBJ2-1	TGTGCCAGCAGTTCAGTAGGCAGGGGTAGGGTCAATGAGCAGTTCTTC	CASSSVGRGRVNEQFF
TRBV12-3/TRBV12-4	TRBD2	many	TRBJ2-1	TGTGCCAGCAGTCCCGCCGGGGGACTAGGCAGAAATGAGCAGTTCTTC	CASSPAGGLGRNEQFF
TRBV12-3/TRBV12-4	-	many	TRBJ2-1	TGTGCCAGCAGTCGGACCTACAGCTCCTACAATGAGCAGTTCTTC	CASSRTYSSYNEQFF
TRBV6-6	TRBD2	many	TRBJ2-1	TGTGCCAGCAGTTACTCGATTAGCGGGAATCTTAATGAGCAGTTCTTC	CASSYSISGNLNEQFF
TRBV12-3/TRBV12-4	-	-	TRBJ2-4	TGTGCCAGCAGTTTAGGGGGTCTGGCCAAAAACATTCAGTACTTC	CASSLGGLAKNIQYF
TRBV4-1	-	-	TRBJ2-4	TGCGCCAGCTCCGGGACCACCTTTGACATTCAGTACTTC	CASSGTTFDIQYF